These 15 T cell receptor beta chains were sequenced from one sample in a study of cytomegalovirus exposure and HLA in healthy donors (dated by TCRdb to 2015 to 2018). Library generation was performed with the immunoSEQ multiplex PCR assay. TCRdb stores this immuneACCESS table with in-frame sequences only. Part of the clones is absent; in the studies checked, under half of the shortfall reflects unresolved V genes, and no reason is known for the rest. The sample includes 140,000 or so clones, with about 87% observed a single time. Of the sample, around 5.9% falls within the top ten clones. Sequences were obtained from PBMCs. Receptors originate from a woman in her 30s in good health and CMV-seropositive.

The rearrangement uses TRBV5-1 and TRBJ2-7; 7 bases line up with TRBD2. This CDR3 contains 16 residues. The germline CDR1 and CDR2 sequences are SGHRS and YFSETQ. The V segment lost 0 bases and the J segment 2 bases; nucleotides outside the gene matches: 8. The CDR3 loop reads CASSLAGGLEPYEQYF. The DNA for the CDR3 is TGCGCCAGCAGCTTGGCGGGGGGATTAGAGCCCTACGAGCAGTACTTC.

This chain uses TRBV5-4 with TRBJ2-1, with a possible D match to TRBD1 (6 bases). The length of the CDR3 is 15 residues. Looked up from germline, CDR1 is SGHNT and CDR2 is YYREEE (reference sequence). Trimming took 0 bases from V and 4 from J, leaving 11 bases between them. Here the CDR3 DNA reads TGTGCCAGCAGCTTGGGTCTAGGGGGATACAATGAGCAGTTCTTC. It is translated as CASSLGLGGYNEQFF. Drawing the rest from reference TRBV5-4 and TRBJ2-1, the complete variable domain is ETGVTQSPTHLIKTRGQQVTLRCSSQSGHNTVSWYQQALGQGPQFIFQYYREEENGRGNFPPRFSGLQFPNYSSELNVNALELDDSALYLCASSLGLGGYNEQFFGPGTRLTVL.

The chain combines TRBV5-6 with TRBJ2-3, with D possibly matching TRBD2 (5 bases). There are 14 residues in the CDR3. Germline V CDR1 and CDR2: SGHDT, YYEEEE. V lost 4 bases and J lost 0, with 9 bases in between. The CDR3 coding sequence is TGTGCCAGCAGCCCGGGATACAGCACAGATACGCAGTATTTT. Translating it yields CASSPGYSTDTQYF.

The V gene is TRBV5-1, the J gene TRBJ2-3; TRBD2 matches at 9 bases. The length of the CDR3 is 15 residues. The J segment lost 3 bases and the V segment lost 0 bases, leaving 2 bases of the junction unmatched. CDR1 is SGHRS, CDR2 YFSETQ, per germline. DNA for the CDR3: TGCGCCAGCAGCTTGGAGGGACTAGCAACAGATACGCAGTATTTT. It translates to CASSLEGLATDTQYF.

The chain uses TRBV27 and TRBJ2-2; 11 nucleotides line up with TRBD2. The CDR3 has 17 amino acids. Germline lookup yields CDR1 MNHEY and CDR2 SMNVEV (reference sequence). V shed 4 bases, J shed 6 bases, and the junction held 10 bases outside the gene matches. The DNA of the CDR3 is TGTGCCAGCAGTTCCCCGGCTAGCGGGGGGTTTGCCGGGGAGCTGTTTTTT. Protein: CASSSPASGGFAGELFF.

This chain links TRBV6-6 with TRBJ1-1, with 7 positions matching TRBD1. Germline V gene sequence: CDR1 MNHNY, CDR2 SVGAGI (reference sequence). The CDR3 covers 15 residues. The ends lost 7 bases at V and 3 bases at J; junction bases unmatched: 11. Here the CDR3 reads CASTSSGTAYTEAFF. The CDR3 DNA follows: TGTGCCAGCACTTCCTCAGGGACAGCGTACACTGAAGCTTTCTTT.

The chain combines TRBV7-2 with TRBJ2-7; 10 nucleotides agree with TRBD1. Germline CDR1 SGHTA, CDR2 FQGNSA. After removal of 1 base from V and 7 bases from J, the junction contained 7 bases not matched to a gene. This CDR3 comprises 15 residues. CDR3 coding DNA: TGTGCCAGCAGCTTAGAGGGGACAGGGGCCCGGGAGCAGTACTTC. Amino acids: CASSLEGTGAREQYF.

V gene TRBV7-8 combines with J gene TRBJ2-7; 11 positions match TRBD2. J lost 2 bases, V lost 5 bases, and 5 bases had no gene match. Germline assignment: CDR1 SGHVS and CDR2 FQNEAQ. The CDR3 has 15 residues. The CDR3 reads CASSRGTSGTYEQYF. DNA of the CDR3: TGTGCCAGCAGCCGCGGGACTAGCGGAACCTACGAGCAGTACTTC. Drawing the rest from reference TRBV7-8 and TRBJ2-7, the complete variable domain is GAGVSQSPRYKVAKRGQDVALRCDPISGHVSLFWYQQALGQGPEFLTYFQNEAQLDKSGLPSDRFFAERPEGSVSTLKIQRTQQEDSAVYLCASSRGTSGTYEQYFGPGTRLTVT.

A remark on this clone: This specimen includes other DNA sequences encoding the same CDR3. The V and J genes are TRBV5-1 and TRBJ2-3, with a tentative D call TRBD1 (6 bases). In germline, CDR1 is SGHRS, CDR2 YFSETQ. V was clipped by 4 bases and J by 4 bases, with 10 bases between them. This CDR3 is built from 13 residues. CDR3 DNA: TGCGCCAGCAGCCTAGAGGGGGCAGATACGCAGTATTTT. Residues: CASSLEGADTQYF. Full variable domain (remainder filled in from reference TRBV5-1 and TRBJ2-3): KAGVTQTPRYLIKTRGQQVTLSCSPISGHRSVSWYQQTPGQGLQFLFEYFSETQRNKGNFPGRFSGRQFSNSRSEMNVSTLELGDSALYLCASSLEGADTQYFGPGTRLTVL.

In DNA, the CDR3 is TGCGCCAGCAACCTGGGACTAGCGGGACCGGCGGGAAATGAGCAGTTCTTC. This encodes CASNLGLAGPAGNEQFF. The chain couples TRBV5-1 to TRBJ2-1, with TRBD2 matching 13 bases. The J segment lost 7 bases and the V segment lost 6 bases, leaving 13 bases of the junction unmatched. Germline loops: CDR1 SGHRS, CDR2 YFSETQ. This CDR3 has 17 residues.

Details on this clone: Relative to the germline gene, one junction end is altered; a read error may explain this. V gene TRBV7-8 combines with J gene TRBJ1-2, with 9 positions matching TRBD1. CDR1 and CDR2 (germline): SGHVS, FQNEAQ. The CDR3 is 14 residues long. The CDR3 sequence is CANSVGTGRYGYTF. As DNA, the CDR3 is TGTGCCAACAGCGTTGGGACAGGGCGGTATGGCTACACCTTC.

CDR3 protein: CASSFTSGGSYETQYF. In DNA form, the CDR3 reads TGCGCCAGCAGCTTTACTAGCGGGGGTTCGTATGAGACCCAGTACTTC. The genes are TRBV5-1 and TRBJ2-5; 11 nucleotides line up with TRBD2. In germline, CDR1 is SGHRS, CDR2 YFSETQ. J gave up 5 bases and V 2 bases, and 8 bases lay outside the gene matches. CDR3 size: 16 residues.

This clone was seen more than once but under ten times. The rearrangement links TRBV6-1 to TRBJ1-6; D ambiguous. V gave up 4 bases and J gave up 2 bases, with 6 bases separating them. Germline V gene data show CDR1 as MNHNS and CDR2 as SASEGT. This CDR3 has 14 amino acids. This chain's CDR3 is CASSVGPYNSPLHF. CDR3 sequence (DNA): TGTGCCAGCAGTGTGGGCCCCTATAATTCACCCCTCCACTTT.

The chain uses TRBV15 and TRBJ1-4; weak D call: TRBD1 (6 bases). The CDR3 spans 14 residues. Between the trimmed V and J ends, which lost 2 bases and 7 bases, there was a span of 11 bases. Germline V gene data show CDR1 as LNHNV and CDR2 as YYDKDF (reference sequence). The CDR3 region has the DNA TGTGCCACCAGCAGACAGGGGACGACTGAAAAACTGTTTTTT. Its translation is CATSRQGTTEKLFF.

The gene calls are TRBV9 and TRBJ2-2; tentatively, D is TRBD1 (5 bases). This CDR3 region has 14 residues. The V gene's germline CDR1 is SGDLS and CDR2 YYNGEE. Trimming shortened V by 3 bases and J by 1 base, and 7 bases separated the two germline ends. The CDR3 protein is CASSDGQNTGELFF. In nucleotides, the CDR3 is TGTGCCAGCAGCGATGGACAGAACACCGGGGAGCTGTTTTTT.